This T cell receptor (beta chain) was captured in a study of graft-versus-host responses after intestinal transplantation. Study in general: Multivisceral, liver-intestinal, or isolated intestinal transplants were performed in recipients. After anti-thymocyte globulin induction, recipients took tacrolimus and steroids for approximately 3 years.

V lost 8 bases and J 2 bases, leaving 10 bases between the germline ends. CDR1 is LGHNA, CDR2 YSLEER, per germline. The CDR3 is 14 amino acids. Study conclusions and caveats: GvH clones occurred in recipient marrow; some first appeared in ileum or blood. Peak circulating GvH clone levels tracked with early post-transplant HvG declines.

Sequencing was performed with immunoSEQ multiplex PCR; in TCRdb, only in-frame clones are kept and a portion is missing. Among tens of thousands of clones listed, 90% to 95% were seen once. This clone has a single count. What it recognizes is unknown. This chain joins TRBV4-3 and TRBJ1-6, with a weak D call TRBD1 (6 bases). This receptor was taken from a human donor who received an intestinal transplant. Sample: unstimulated CD4+ T cells sorted from spleen or lymph node cells, taken before intestinal transplant. The CDR3 reads CASATGAYNSPLHF. The CDR3, as DNA: TGCGCCAGCGCGACAGGAGCCTATAATTCACCCCTCCACTTT.